This TCR beta chain appears in the sequencing data of a study of beta chain features in type 1 diabetes. The investigators reverse transcribed all of the isolated RNA, so they sequenced expressed TCRB transcripts. Using immunoSEQ multiplex PCR, the repertoire was profiled, and TCRdb retains in-frame clones only, with some absent. Among approximately 150,000 clones, more than 9% were seen once, and the ten largest hold about 1.3%. Germline trimming cut 5 bases from V and 2 bases from J; bases unmatched to any gene: 5. Germline CDR1 reads SGHAT; CDR2 reads FQNNGV. The CDR3 is made up of 15 amino acids. A few counts support this clone.

The clonotype comes from a man aged 18 to 29 in good health. The sequenced sample was naive CD4+ T cells from blood. The rearrangement links TRBV11-2 to TRBJ1-5, with 8 positions matching TRBD1. The CDR3 region is CASSVTGVGNQPQHF. In DNA, the CDR3 is TGTGCCAGCAGCGTGACAGGGGTAGGCAATCAGCCCCAGCATTTT.